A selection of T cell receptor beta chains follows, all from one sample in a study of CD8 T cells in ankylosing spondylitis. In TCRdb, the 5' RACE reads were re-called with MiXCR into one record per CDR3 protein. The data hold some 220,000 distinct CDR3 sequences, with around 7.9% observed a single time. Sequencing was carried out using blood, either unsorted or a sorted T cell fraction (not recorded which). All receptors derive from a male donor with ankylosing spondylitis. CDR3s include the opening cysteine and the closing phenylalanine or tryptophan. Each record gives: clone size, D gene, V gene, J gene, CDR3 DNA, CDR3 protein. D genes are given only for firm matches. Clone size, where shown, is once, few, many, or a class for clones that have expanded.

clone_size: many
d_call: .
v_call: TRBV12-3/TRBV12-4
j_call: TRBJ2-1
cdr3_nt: TGTGCCAGCATGGATGAAGTGAGCTCCTACAATGAGCAGTTCTTC
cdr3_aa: CASMDEVSSYNEQFF

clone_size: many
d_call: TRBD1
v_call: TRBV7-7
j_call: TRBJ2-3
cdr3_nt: TGTGCTAGCAGTTCGACAGGGTTTATCGTAGATACGCAGTATTTT
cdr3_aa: CASSSTGFIVDTQYF

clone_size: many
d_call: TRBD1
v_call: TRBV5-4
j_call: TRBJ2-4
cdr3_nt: TGTGCCAGCAGCACTCTGACAGGGATCGAGAGAAACATTCAGTACTTC
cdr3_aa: CASSTLTGIERNIQYF

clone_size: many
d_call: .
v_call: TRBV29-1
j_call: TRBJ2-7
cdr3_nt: TGCAGCTACCAGACGCGCCACTACGAGCAGTACTTC
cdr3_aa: CSYQTRHYEQYF

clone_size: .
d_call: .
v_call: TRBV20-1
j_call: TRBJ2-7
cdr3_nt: TGCAGTGCTAGAGTGGTCGGACTGGGGAGCTACGAGCAGTACTTC
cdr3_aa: CSARVVGLGSYEQYF

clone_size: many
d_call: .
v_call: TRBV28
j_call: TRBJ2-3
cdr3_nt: TGTGCCAGCAGTTTTTGGGGCGGGGCCGCAGATACGCAGTATTTT
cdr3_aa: CASSFWGGAADTQYF

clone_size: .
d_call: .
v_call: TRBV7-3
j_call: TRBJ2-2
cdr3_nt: TGTGCCAGCAGCTTAAACTTAGGTTGGGGGACCACCGGGGAGCTGTTTTTT
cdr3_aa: CASSLNLGWGTTGELFF

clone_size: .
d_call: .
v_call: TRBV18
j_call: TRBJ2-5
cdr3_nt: TGTGCCAGCTCACCACCGCAGGGGCGCGGGGAGACCCAGTACTTC
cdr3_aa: CASSPPQGRGETQYF

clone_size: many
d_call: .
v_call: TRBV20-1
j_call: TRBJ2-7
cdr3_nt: TGCAGTGCTAGGCCCAGGAGCTCCTACGAGCAGTACTTC
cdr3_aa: CSARPRSSYEQYF

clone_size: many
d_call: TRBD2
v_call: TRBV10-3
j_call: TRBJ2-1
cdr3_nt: TGTGCCATGAAGACTAGCCTCAATGAGCAGTTCTTC
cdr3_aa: CAMKTSLNEQFF

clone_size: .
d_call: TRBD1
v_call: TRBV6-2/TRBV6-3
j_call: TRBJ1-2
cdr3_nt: TGTGCCAGCAGCGTGGACAGGGGGCGCCTGGATGGCTACACCTTC
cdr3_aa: CASSVDRGRLDGYTF

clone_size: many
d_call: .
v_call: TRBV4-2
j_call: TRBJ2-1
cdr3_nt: TGTGCCAGCAGCCATGATTACAATGAGCAGTTCTTC
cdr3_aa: CASSHDYNEQFF

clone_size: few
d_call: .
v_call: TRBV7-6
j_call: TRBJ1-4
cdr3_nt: TGTGCCAGCAGCCAGAGTGGGAGCACTAATGAAAAACTGTTTTTT
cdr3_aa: CASSQSGSTNEKLFF

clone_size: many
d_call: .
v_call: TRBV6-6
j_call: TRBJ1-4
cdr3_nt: TGTGCCAGCAGTGAGGCCTCGGGGGAAAAACTGTTTTTT
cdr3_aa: CASSEASGEKLFF

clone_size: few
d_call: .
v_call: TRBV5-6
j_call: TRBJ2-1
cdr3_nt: TGTGCCAGCAGCTTGAGTGTCGGGGTAATCATTGACAATGAGCAGTTCTTC
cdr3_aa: CASSLSVGVIIDNEQFF

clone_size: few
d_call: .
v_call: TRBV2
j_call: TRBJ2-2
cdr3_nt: TGTGCCAGCAGTGACCCCCAGCCGGGAGCCGGGGAGCTGTTTTTT
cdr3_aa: CASSDPQPGAGELFF

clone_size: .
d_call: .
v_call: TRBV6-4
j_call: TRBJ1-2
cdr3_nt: TGTGCCAGCAGTGACTCACCGGGACAATGGAAAAGGGGAGGCTACACCTTC
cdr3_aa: CASSDSPGQWKRGGYTF

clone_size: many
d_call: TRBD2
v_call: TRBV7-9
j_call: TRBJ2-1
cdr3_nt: TGTGCCAGCAGCCCTGATTGGGAGGGCCGGAATGAGCAGTTCTTC
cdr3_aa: CASSPDWEGRNEQFF

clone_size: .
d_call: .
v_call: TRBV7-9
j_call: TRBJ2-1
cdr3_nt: TGTGCCAGCAGCTTGGGAGGCCCCTCCTTTAATGAGCAGTTCTTC
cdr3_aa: CASSLGGPSFNEQFF

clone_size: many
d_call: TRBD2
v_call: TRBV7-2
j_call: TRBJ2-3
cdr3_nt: TGTGCCAGCAGCCCAATACTAGCGAGGAAGACAGATACGCAGTATTTT
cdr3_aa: CASSPILARKTDTQYF

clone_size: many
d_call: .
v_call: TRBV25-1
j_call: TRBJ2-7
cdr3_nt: TGTGCCAGCAGTAGGGGTGGTGAGCAGTACTTC
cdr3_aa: CASSRGGEQYF

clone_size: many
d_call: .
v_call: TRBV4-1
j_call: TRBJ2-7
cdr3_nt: TGCGCCAGCAGCCAGATAGTGGGCCCATACGAGCAGTACTTC
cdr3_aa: CASSQIVGPYEQYF

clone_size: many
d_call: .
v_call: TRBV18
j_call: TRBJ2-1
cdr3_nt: TGTGCCAGCTCACCGGCGCGCTTGGGCCTCACAAATGAGCAGTTCTTC
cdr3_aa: CASSPARLGLTNEQFF

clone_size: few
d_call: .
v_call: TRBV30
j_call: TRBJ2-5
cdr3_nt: TGTGCCTGGAGTGTCATGGCCAACCAGGGGGAGACCCAGTACTTC
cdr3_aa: CAWSVMANQGETQYF

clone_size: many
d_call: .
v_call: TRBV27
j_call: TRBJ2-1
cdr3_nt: TGTGCCAGCAGTATGGGTAGCTCCTACAATGAGCAGTTCTTC
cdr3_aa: CASSMGSSYNEQFF

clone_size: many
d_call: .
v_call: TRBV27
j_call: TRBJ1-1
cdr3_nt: TGTGCCAGCAGTTTGCGACGGATGAACACTGAAGCTTTCTTT
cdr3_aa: CASSLRRMNTEAFF

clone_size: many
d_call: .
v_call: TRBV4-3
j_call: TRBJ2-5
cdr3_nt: TGCGCCAGCAGCCAAGACAAGGAGGGCACAGGGGCGTTGAAGACCCAGTACTTC
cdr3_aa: CASSQDKEGTGALKTQYF

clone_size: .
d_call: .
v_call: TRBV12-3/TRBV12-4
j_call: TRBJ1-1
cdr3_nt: TGTGCCAGCAGTTTTGTTACGCAGAACACTGAAGCTTTCTTT
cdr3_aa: CASSFVTQNTEAFF

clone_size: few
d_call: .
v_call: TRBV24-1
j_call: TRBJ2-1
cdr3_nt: TGTGCCACCAGTGATTTGCGATCCGATGAGCAGTTCTTC
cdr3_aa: CATSDLRSDEQFF

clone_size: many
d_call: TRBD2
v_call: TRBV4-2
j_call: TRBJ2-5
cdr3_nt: TGTGCCAGCAGCCAAGATTCTAGCGGGGACTACCAAGAGACCCAGTACTTC
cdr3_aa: CASSQDSSGDYQETQYF

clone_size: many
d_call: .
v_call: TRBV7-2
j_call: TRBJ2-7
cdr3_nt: TGTGCCAGCAGCTTAGCTTTAACCGGGACCGTAACCTACGAGCAGTACTTC
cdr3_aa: CASSLALTGTVTYEQYF

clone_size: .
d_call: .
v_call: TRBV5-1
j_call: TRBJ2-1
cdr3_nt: TGCGCCAGCAGGAACCTCAATGAGCAGTTCTTC
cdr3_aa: CASRNLNEQFF

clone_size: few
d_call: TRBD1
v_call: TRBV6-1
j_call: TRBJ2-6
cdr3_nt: TGTGCCAGCCGAGTCTCCCCCGGACAGGGAACCGTCCTGACTTTC
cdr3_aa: CASRVSPGQGTVLTF

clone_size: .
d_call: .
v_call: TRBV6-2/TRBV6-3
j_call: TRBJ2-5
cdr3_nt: TGTGCCAGCAGTATAGCGGTTTTGCTCCAAGAGACCCAGTACTTC
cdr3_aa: CASSIAVLLQETQYF

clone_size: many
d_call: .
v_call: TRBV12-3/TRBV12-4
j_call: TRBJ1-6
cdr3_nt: TGTGCCAGCAGTTTCTTCCATAATTCACCCCTCCACTTT
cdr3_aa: CASSFFHNSPLHF

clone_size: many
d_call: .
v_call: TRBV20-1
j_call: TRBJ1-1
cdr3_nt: TGCAGTGCTACTCATGGGGGAGCCACTGAAGCTTTCTTT
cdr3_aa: CSATHGGATEAFF

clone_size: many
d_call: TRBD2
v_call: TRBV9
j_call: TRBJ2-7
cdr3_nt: TGTGCCAGCAGCGTGGGGACTAGCGGGGCCTACGAGCAGTACTTC
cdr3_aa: CASSVGTSGAYEQYF

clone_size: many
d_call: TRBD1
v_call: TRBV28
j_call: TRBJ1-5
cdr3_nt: TGTGCCAGCAGAAAGCCGGGACAGGGACCACCTAGCAATCAGCCCCAGCATTTT
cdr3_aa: CASRKPGQGPPSNQPQHF

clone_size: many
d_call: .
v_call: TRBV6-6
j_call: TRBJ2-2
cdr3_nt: TGTGCCAGCAGTTACTCGGACGCCGGGGAGCTGTTTTTT
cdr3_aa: CASSYSDAGELFF

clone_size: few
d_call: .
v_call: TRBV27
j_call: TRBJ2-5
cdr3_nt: TGTGCCAGCAGTTTGGGGGGAGGAAGAGAGACCCAGTACTTC
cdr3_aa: CASSLGGGRETQYF

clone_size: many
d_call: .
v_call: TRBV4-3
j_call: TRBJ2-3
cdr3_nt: TGCGCCAGCAGCCAAGCGACAGGGAGGGACACAGATACGCAGTATTTT
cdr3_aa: CASSQATGRDTDTQYF

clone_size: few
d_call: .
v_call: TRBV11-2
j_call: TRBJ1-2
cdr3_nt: TGTGCCAGCAGCTTCTCCCAGGGAATCTATGGCTACACCTTC
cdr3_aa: CASSFSQGIYGYTF

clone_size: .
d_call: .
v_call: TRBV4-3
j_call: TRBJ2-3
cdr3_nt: TGCGCCAGCAGCCAAGGTCCTACCCTAAGCACAGATACGCAGTATTTT
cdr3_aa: CASSQGPTLSTDTQYF

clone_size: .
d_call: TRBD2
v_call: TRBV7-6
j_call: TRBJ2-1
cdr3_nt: TGTGCCAGCACCCAACTAGCGGGAGTGGGGATCTCCTACAATGAGCAGTTCTTC
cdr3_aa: CASTQLAGVGISYNEQFF

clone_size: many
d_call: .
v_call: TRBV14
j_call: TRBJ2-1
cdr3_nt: TGTGCCAGCAGCCAAGGGCAACAGGTTGAGCAGTTCTTC
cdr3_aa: CASSQGQQVEQFF

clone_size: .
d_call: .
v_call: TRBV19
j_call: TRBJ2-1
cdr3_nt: TGTGCCAGTAGTAACCCCCGGGCAGGAAGCTCCTACAATGAGCAGTTCTTC
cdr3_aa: CASSNPRAGSSYNEQFF

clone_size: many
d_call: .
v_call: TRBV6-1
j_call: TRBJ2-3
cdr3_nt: TGTGCCAGCAGGAGTGAGGGAGGCTCAGATACGCAGTATTTT
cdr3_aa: CASRSEGGSDTQYF

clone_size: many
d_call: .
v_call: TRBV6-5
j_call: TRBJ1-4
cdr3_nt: TGTGCCAGCAGTTACTCGAGTAGTCCGCCCTCGAATGAAAAACTGTTTTTT
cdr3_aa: CASSYSSSPPSNEKLFF

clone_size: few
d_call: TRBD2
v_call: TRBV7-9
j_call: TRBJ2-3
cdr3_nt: TGTGCCAGCAGCTCCGGACTAGCGGGGAGAGATACGCAGTATTTT
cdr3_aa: CASSSGLAGRDTQYF

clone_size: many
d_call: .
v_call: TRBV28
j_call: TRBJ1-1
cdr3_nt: TGTGCCAGCAGTAAAGGCTACTTGAACACTGAAGCTTTCTTT
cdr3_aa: CASSKGYLNTEAFF

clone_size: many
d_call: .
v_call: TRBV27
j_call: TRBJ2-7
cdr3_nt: TGTGCCAGCAGTTTATCTTCCGGTTACGAGCAGTACTTC
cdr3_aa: CASSLSSGYEQYF